These 15 T cell receptor beta chains share one sample of origin, sequenced in a study of CD8 T cells in ankylosing spondylitis. Each CDR3 protein is one row after TCRdb ran MiXCR on the 5' RACE reads. Among around 150,000 distinct CDR3 sequences listed, 15% to 20% were seen once. Sequenced: blood, either unsorted or a sorted T cell fraction (not recorded which). The receptors come from a male donor with ankylosing spondylitis or in good health (not recorded which).

This clonotype was seen repeatedly, ten times or more. The chain is built from TRBV20-1 and TRBJ2-5; D remains ambiguous. There are 15 residues in the CDR3. Germline CDR1 DFQATT, CDR2 SNEGSKA (reference sequence). V was cut by 1 base and J by 2 bases, with 14 bases left in between. Here the CDR3 reads CSARAQAIVQETQYF. CDR3 in DNA: TGCAGTGCTAGAGCCCAGGCTATTGTACAAGAGACCCAGTACTTC.

This clonotype has a count of ten or more. The V call is TRBV6-1, the J call TRBJ2-2; 8 bases line up with TRBD2. The J segment lost 2 bases and the V segment lost 9 bases, leaving 8 bases of the junction unmatched. The V gene's germline CDR1 is MNHNS and CDR2 SASEGT. CDR3 length: 15 residues. CDR3 sequence: CASSFGRANTGELFF. The CDR3 region has the DNA TGTGCCAGTTCGTTCGGGAGGGCCAACACCGGGGAGCTGTTTTTT.

This clonotype was seen ten or more times. The CDR3 sequence: CASSLGGGANGELFF. The CDR3 DNA reads as TGTGCCAGCAGTTTAGGAGGGGGCGCAAACGGGGAGCTGTTTTTT. The chain uses TRBV28 and TRBJ2-2, with D possibly being TRBD1 (7 bases). Germline V lookup: CDR1 MDHEN, CDR2 SYDVKM. The CDR3 sequence is 15 residues long. Trimming stripped 2 bases from V and 7 bases from J, with 14 bases between.

Remarks on this clonotype: A read error is possible here, since a much larger clone lies one base away. The V gene is TRBV20-1, the J gene TRBJ2-7, with TRBD2 matching over 12 bases. The CDR3 contains 16 residues. Germline V gene sequence: CDR1 DFQATT, CDR2 SNEGSKA (reference sequence). CDR3 residues: CCARDRLAGGRYEQYF. The CDR3 region has the DNA TGCTGTGCTAGAGATCGGCTAGCGGGAGGGAGATACGAGCAGTACTTC.

This clonotype was counted ten times or more. V gene TRBV20-1 combines with J gene TRBJ2-1; maybe TRBD2 (5 bases). The CDR3 contains 13 residues. Germline CDR1 reads DFQATT; CDR2 reads SNEGSKA (reference sequence). V was cut by 6 bases and J by 7 bases, with 16 bases left in between. The CDR3 nucleotides are TGCAGTGCATGGTTGACGGTAGCGAATGAGCAGTTCTTC. Its translation: CSAWLTVANEQFF.

This clonotype was seen many times. The chain employs TRBV6-1 and TRBJ2-3; D perhaps matches TRBD2 (6 bases). This CDR3 is built from 15 residues. Germline V gene data show CDR1 as MNHNS and CDR2 as SASEGT. V was pared by 5 bases and J by 3 bases, with 15 bases between. CDR3 bases: TGTGCCAGCAGTCCGACTAGTTATCGAACAGATACGCAGTATTTT. It translates to CASSPTSYRTDTQYF.

The table lists this clonotype with a few counts. The CDR3 loop is CASSWGETSLSQYF. CDR3 coding DNA: TGTGCCAGCAGCTGGGGGGAAACTAGTCTTTCGCAGTATTTT. The chain links TRBV5-5 to TRBJ2-3, with D possibly matching TRBD2 (6 bases). CDR1 and CDR2 (germline): SGHKS, YYEKEE (reference sequence). The CDR3 length is 14 residues. Trimming pared 3 bases from V and 10 bases from J, leaving 18 bases between.

The CDR3 protein is CASSLGLGKYF. In nucleotides, the CDR3 is TGTGCCAGCAGCTTAGGACTTGGAAAGTACTTC. The chain links TRBV7-8 to TRBJ2-7; D unresolved. CDR1 SGHVS and CDR2 FQNEAQ come from the germline V gene. Between the trimmed V and J ends, which lost 1 base and 11 bases, there was a span of 9 bases. The CDR3 consists of 11 residues. Complete variable domain (other parts from reference TRBV7-8 and TRBJ2-7): GAGVSQSPRYKVAKRGQDVALRCDPISGHVSLFWYQQALGQGPEFLTYFQNEAQLDKSGLPSDRFFAERPEGSVSTLKIQRTQQEDSAVYLCASSLGLGKYFGPGTRLTVT.

This clonotype was seen a handful of times. This could be a read error, since a much larger clone is one nucleotide away. The rearrangement links TRBV5-1 to TRBJ2-2, with 7 nucleotides matching TRBD1. The V segment lost 0 bases and the J segment 4 bases; nucleotides outside the gene matches: 3. The CDR3 runs to 15 residues. Germline V lookup: CDR1 SGHRS, CDR2 YFSETQ. DNA of the CDR3: TGCGCCAGCAGCTTGGAGGCAGGGGGCACCGGGGAGCTGTTTTTT. Translated: CASSLEAGGTGELFF. The entire variable domain, with the rest obtained from reference TRBV5-1 and TRBJ2-2, is as follows: KAGVTQTPRYLIKTRGQQVTLSCSPISGHRSVSWYQQTPGQGLQFLFEYFSETQRNKGNFPGRFSGRQFSNSRSEMNVSTLELGDSALYLCASSLEAGGTGELFFGEGSRLTVL.

This clonotype was seen at least ten times. The V call is TRBV2, the J call TRBJ2-2, with 10 bases aligning to TRBD1. The germline V gene has CDR1 SNHLY and CDR2 FYNNEI. This CDR3 has 13 residues. CDR3: CAGQGANTGELFF. In DNA, the CDR3 is TGTGCAGGACAGGGGGCGAACACCGGGGAGCTGTTTTTT.

This clonotype was recorded at least ten times. The gene calls are TRBV6-5 and TRBJ1-5; D gene ambiguous. The CDR3 loop spans 15 amino acids. Germline CDR1 and CDR2: MNHEY and SVGAGI. V lost 7 bases and J 0 bases, leaving 13 bases between the germline ends. The CDR3 protein is CASILDGPSNQPQHF. CDR3 coding DNA: TGTGCCAGCATTCTCGACGGTCCTAGCAATCAGCCCCAGCATTTT.

This chain's CDR3 is CSTPAHRSSYEQYF. The CDR3 bases are TGCAGTACCCCCGCCCACAGGAGCTCCTACGAGCAGTACTTC. The chain uses TRBV20-1 and TRBJ2-7, with D perhaps TRBD1 (5 bases). The CDR3 is made up of 14 amino acids. The germline V gene has CDR1 DFQATT and CDR2 SNEGSKA (reference sequence). The ends were cut back, 8 bases at V and 0 bases at J, with 17 bases in the middle.

V usage is TRBV12-3 or TRBV12-4 and J usage is TRBJ1-4; unclear D gene. Trimming stripped 6 bases from V and 8 bases from J, with 13 bases between. The CDR3 is 13 amino acids. DNA for the CDR3: TGTGCCAGCAGAGTCCCGGGTAGCGAAAAACTGTTTTTT. Protein sequence: CASRVPGSEKLFF.

There are many counts of this clonotype. V and J are TRBV20-1 and TRBJ1-2; 10 bases line up with TRBD1. V dropped 6 bases and J dropped 7; count of bases not matched to a gene: 11. The CDR3 has 14 amino acids. Germline V gene sequence: CDR1 DFQATT, CDR2 SNEGSKA (reference sequence). The CDR3 loop is CSAQGGQGNIGYTF. The CDR3 DNA is TGCAGTGCCCAGGGGGGACAGGGGAATATTGGCTACACCTTC.

This clonotype was seen at least ten times. The rearrangement links TRBV3-1 to TRBJ2-1, with D possibly being TRBD2 (5 bases). Trimming left V 4 bases short and J 5 bases short, with 9 bases between. This CDR3 spans 13 amino acids. Germline-derived CDR1 and CDR2 are LGHDT and YNNKEL (reference sequence). The CDR3 DNA sequence: TGTGCCAGCAGCCGAAGGGAGAACAATGAGCAGTTCTTC. Its protein is CASSRRENNEQFF.